This is a list of T cell receptor beta chains from one sample in a study of T cells in narcolepsy. The assay was immunoSEQ multiplex PCR, and TCRdb's table has in-frame clones only and misses some. The sample has about 20,000 clones, roughly four fifths seen once; the top ten hold about 1.5%. Sequencing was carried out using memory (CD45RA-) CD4+ T cells from blood. These receptors all come from a human donor in good health. CDR3s include the opening cysteine and the closing phenylalanine or tryptophan. A D gene is named only where the DNA matches it firmly.

V gene	D gene	J gene	CDR3 protein
TRBV9	TRBD1	TRBJ1-1	CASSVVGTGLTEAFF
TRBV6-5	NA	TRBJ1-3	CASSTGQTGNTIYF
TRBV18	TRBD2	TRBJ2-5	CASSPPEREGQETQYF
TRBV19	NA	TRBJ2-3	CASGLSRPSTDTQYF
TRBV30	TRBD2	TRBJ2-2	CAWRTSGTTGELFF
TRBV20-1	NA	TRBJ2-1	CSAPQLERQFF
TRBV11-3	NA	TRBJ2-3	CASSPNTRDTQYF
TRBV7-2	NA	TRBJ2-7	CASNPSQGYEQYF
TRBV2	TRBD2	TRBJ2-3	CASSAGTSGTGDTQYF
TRBV7-2	NA	TRBJ1-5	CASSREHATLRPQHF
TRBV16	NA	TRBJ1-4	CASSQSPFANEKLFF
TRBV7-2	NA	TRBJ2-7	CASSHSSSYEQYF
TRBV19	NA	TRBJ1-2	CASSMDPTSYGYTF
TRBV11-3	TRBD2	TRBJ2-1	CASSLGGSGANEQFF
TRBV6-1	NA	TRBJ2-7	CASSAQQGNEQYF
TRBV14	NA	TRBJ2-7	CASSQDLGVGEQYF
TRBV9	NA	TRBJ2-7	CASSVAQDSLYEQYF
TRBV19	TRBD1	TRBJ1-1	CASSIRGQGGTEAFF
TRBV12-1	NA	TRBJ2-7	CASSFYHQVYEQYF
TRBV27	NA	TRBJ2-7	CASSLGFKGTEQYF
TRBV5-6	NA	TRBJ1-2	CASSLNFMDGYTF
TRBV6-4	NA	TRBJ2-1	CASSDGAGPFNEQFF
TRBV2	NA	TRBJ2-7	CASSDTGASEQYF
TRBV29-1	NA	TRBJ1-1	CSVGLRGDTEAFF
TRBV5-1	TRBD1	TRBJ1-1	CASSAPGQGNTEAFF
TRBV5-3	TRBD2	TRBJ2-1	CARSLAWRGCGEQFF
TRBV7-2	TRBD1	TRBJ2-5	CASSFRMRDSQETQYF
TRBV5-6	NA	TRBJ1-3	CASSAGVNTIYF
TRBV6-4	TRBD1	TRBJ2-1	CASSRDRNYNEQFF
TRBV5-1	NA	TRBJ1-1	CASSSLGRMNTEAFF
TRBV10-1	NA	TRBJ2-1	CASSESKGFSYNEQFF
TRBV27	TRBD2	TRBJ2-7	CASRLGLVAYEQYF
TRBV7-8	NA	TRBJ1-2	CASSFVGYGYTF
TRBV7-2	NA	TRBJ1-2	CASSPPGSHTPYGYTF
TRBV7-8	TRBD1	TRBJ1-1	CASSSQGGDTEAFF
TRBV18	NA	TRBJ1-3	CASSPGTDSGNTIYF
TRBV5-1	TRBD2	TRBJ2-3	CASSLGAPGLAGTMDTQYF
TRBV5-8	TRBD1	TRBJ2-7	CASSPRTGKTYEQYF
TRBV9	TRBD1	TRBJ1-3	CASSIRTEVGTEGNTIYF
TRBV10-3	NA	TRBJ2-1	CAISGLQGGEQFF
TRBV5-1	TRBD2	TRBJ2-1	CASSLEAGVNEQFF
TRBV5-1	NA	TRBJ1-3	CASSFGQLSGNTIYF
TRBV25-1	NA	TRBJ1-1	CASQGMLNTEAFF
TRBV7-2	NA	TRBJ2-7	CASSRGAGYEQYF